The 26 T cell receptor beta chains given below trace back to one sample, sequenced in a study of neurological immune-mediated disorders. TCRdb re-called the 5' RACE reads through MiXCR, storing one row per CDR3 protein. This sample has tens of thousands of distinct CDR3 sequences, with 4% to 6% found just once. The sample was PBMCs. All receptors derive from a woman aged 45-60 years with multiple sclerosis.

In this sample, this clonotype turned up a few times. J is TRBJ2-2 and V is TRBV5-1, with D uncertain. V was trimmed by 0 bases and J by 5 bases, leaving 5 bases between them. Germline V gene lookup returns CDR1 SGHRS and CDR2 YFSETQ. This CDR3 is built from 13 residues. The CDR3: CASSLDFTGELFF. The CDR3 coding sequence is TGCGCCAGCAGCTTGGATTTTACCGGGGAGCTGTTTTTT.

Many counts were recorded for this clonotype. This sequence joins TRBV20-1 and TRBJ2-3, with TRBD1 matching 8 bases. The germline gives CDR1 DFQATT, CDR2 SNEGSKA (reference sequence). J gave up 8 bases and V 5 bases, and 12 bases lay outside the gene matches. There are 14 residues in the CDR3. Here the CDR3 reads CSARDRRVIGTQYF. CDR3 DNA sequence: TGCAGTGCTCGGGACAGGCGAGTGATCGGTACGCAGTATTTT.

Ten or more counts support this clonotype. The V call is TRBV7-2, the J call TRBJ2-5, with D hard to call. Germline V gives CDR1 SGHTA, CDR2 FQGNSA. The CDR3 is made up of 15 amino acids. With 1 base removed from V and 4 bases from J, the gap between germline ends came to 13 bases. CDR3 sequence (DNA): TGTGCCAGCAGCTTAGGTCACGGAGCTTTAGAGACCCAGTACTTC. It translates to CASSLGHGALETQYF.

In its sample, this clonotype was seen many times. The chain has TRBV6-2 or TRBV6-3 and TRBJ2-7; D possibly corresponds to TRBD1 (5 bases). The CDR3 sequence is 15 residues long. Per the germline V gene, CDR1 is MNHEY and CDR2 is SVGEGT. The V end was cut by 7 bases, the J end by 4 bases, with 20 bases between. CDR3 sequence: CASINSSLTVYEQYV. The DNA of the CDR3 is TGTGCCAGCATCAATTCAAGTCTGACAGTATACGAGCAGTACGTC.

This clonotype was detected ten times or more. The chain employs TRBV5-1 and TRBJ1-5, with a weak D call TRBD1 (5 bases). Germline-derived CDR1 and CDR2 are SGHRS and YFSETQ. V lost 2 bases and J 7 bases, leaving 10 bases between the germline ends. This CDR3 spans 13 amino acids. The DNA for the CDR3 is TGCGCCAGCAGCTTAGACGGGGCGCAGCCCCAGCATTTT. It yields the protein CASSLDGAQPQHF.

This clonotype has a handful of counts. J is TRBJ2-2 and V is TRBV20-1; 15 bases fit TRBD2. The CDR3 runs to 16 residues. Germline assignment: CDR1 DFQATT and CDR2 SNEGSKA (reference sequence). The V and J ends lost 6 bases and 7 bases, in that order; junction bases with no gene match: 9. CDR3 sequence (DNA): TGCAGTGCCATTGGACTAGCGGGGGGGCCTGGCGGGGAGCTGTTTTTT. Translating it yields CSAIGLAGGPGGELFF.

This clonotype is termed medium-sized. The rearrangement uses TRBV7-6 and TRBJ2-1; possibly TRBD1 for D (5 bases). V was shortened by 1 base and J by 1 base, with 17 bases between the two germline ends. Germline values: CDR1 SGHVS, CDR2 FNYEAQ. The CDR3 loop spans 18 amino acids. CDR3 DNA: TGTGCCAGCAGCTTAGGAACAGGATTAGAAATATCCTACAATGAGCAGTTCTTC. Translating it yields CASSLGTGLEISYNEQFF. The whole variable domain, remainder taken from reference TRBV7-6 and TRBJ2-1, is GAGVSQSPRYKVTKRGQDVALRCDPISGHVSLYWYRQALGQGPEFLTYFNYEAQQDKSGLPNDRFSAERPEGSISTLTIQRTEQRDSAMYRCASSLGTGLEISYNEQFFGPGTRLTVL.

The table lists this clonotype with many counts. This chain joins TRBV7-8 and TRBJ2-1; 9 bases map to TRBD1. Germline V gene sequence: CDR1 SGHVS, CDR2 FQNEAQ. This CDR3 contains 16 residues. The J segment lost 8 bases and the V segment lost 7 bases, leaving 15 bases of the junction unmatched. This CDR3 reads CASNTLTGGIIYEQFF. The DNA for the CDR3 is TGTGCCAGCAACACCCTGACAGGGGGAATTATATATGAGCAGTTCTTC.

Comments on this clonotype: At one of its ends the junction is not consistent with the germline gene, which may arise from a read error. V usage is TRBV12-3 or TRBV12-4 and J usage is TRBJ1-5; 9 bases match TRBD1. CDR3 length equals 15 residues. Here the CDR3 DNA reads TGTGCCAGCAGACTTAACACAGGGGGCTGGCAGCCCCAGAATTTT. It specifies CASRLNTGGWQPQNF.

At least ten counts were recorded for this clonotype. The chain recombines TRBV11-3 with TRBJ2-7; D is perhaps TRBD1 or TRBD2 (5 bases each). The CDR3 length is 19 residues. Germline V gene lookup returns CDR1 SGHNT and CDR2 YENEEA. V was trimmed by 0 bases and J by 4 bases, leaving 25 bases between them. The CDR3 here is CASSLDIFGTASPSYEQYF. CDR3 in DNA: TGTGCCAGCAGCTTAGATATATTCGGGACCGCAAGTCCCTCTTACGAGCAGTACTTC.

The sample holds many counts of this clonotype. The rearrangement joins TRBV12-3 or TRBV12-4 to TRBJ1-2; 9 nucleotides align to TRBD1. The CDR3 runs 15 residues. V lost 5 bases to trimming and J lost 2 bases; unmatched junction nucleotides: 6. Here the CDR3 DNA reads TGTGCCAGCAGTCGGCGGGACAGGGCAAACTATGGCTACACCTTC. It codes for CASSRRDRANYGYTF.

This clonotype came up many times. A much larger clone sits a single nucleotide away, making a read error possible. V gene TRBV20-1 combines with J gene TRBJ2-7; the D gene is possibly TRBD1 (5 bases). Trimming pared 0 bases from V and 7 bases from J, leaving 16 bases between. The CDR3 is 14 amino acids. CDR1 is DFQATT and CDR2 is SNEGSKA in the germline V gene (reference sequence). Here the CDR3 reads CSARDPQGSKEQYF. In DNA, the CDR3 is TGCAGTGCTAGAGATCCCCAGGGTTCGAAAGAGCAGTACTTC.

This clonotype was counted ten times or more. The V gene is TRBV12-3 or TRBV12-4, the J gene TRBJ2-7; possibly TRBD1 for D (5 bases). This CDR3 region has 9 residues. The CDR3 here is CASSFRVGV. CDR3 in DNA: TGTGCCAGCAGTTTCAGGGTTGGCGTC.

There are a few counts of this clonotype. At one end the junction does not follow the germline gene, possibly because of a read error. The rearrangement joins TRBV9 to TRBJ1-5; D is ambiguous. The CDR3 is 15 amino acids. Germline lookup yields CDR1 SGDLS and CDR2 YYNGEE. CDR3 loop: CASSVAEGRNQPQNF. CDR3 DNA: TGTGCCAGCAGCGTAGCCGAAGGACGCAATCAGCCCCAGAATTTT.

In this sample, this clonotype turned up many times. The CDR3 is CSAGPRGRFPMNTEAFF. CDR3 nucleotide sequence: TGCAGTGCTGGTCCCCGGGGGCGCTTCCCCATGAACACTGAAGCTTTCTTT. The chain recombines TRBV20-1 with TRBJ1-1; tentative D call: TRBD1 (6 bases). In germline, CDR1 is DFQATT, CDR2 SNEGSKA (reference sequence). CDR3 size: 17 residues. Trimming shortened V by 5 bases and J by 0 bases, and 22 bases separated the two germline ends.

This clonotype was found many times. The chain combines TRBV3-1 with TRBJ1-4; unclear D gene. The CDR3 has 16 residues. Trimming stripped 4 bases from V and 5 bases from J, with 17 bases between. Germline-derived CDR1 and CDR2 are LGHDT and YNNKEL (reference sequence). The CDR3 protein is CASSLHIREINEKLFF. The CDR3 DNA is TGTGCCAGCAGCCTCCACATCCGGGAGATAAATGAAAAACTGTTTTTT.

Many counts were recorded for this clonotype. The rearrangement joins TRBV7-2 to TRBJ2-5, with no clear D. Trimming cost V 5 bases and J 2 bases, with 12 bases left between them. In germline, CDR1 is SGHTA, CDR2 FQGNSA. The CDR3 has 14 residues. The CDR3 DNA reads TGTGCCAGCAGCGTGGACCCCCAACAAGAGACCCAGTACTTC. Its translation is CASSVDPQQETQYF.

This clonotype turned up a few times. Written as DNA, the CDR3 is TGCAGCGTTGGGACAGCAAAAAATCAGCCCCAGCATTTT. The encoded protein is CSVGTAKNQPQHF. The chain recombines TRBV29-1 with TRBJ1-5; TRBD1 is a possible D gene (6 bases). The CDR3 runs 13 residues. Trimming removed 4 bases at V and 4 bases at J, with 11 bases between. The V gene's germline CDR1 is SQVTM and CDR2 ANQGSEA. The variable domain in full, completed from reference TRBV29-1 and TRBJ1-5, reads SAVISQKPSRDICQRGTSLTIQCQVDSQVTMMFWYRQQPGQSLTLIATANQGSEATYESGFVIDKFPISRPNLTFSTLTVSNMSPEDSSIYLCSVGTAKNQPQHFGDGTRLSIL.

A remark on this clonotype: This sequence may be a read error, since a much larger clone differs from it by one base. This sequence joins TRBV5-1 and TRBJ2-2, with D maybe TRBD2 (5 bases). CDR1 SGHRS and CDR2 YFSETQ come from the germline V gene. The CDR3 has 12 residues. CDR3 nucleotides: TGCGCCAGCAGCTCCAACACCGGGGAGCCGTTTTTT. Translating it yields CASSSNTGEPFF.

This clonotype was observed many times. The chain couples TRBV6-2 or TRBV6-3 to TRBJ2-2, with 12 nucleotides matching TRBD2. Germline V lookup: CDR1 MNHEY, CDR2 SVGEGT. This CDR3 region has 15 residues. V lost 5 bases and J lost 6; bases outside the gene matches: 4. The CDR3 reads CASSPRTSGAGELFF. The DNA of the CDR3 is TGTGCCAGCAGTCCTCGGACTAGCGGGGCCGGGGAGCTGTTTTTT.

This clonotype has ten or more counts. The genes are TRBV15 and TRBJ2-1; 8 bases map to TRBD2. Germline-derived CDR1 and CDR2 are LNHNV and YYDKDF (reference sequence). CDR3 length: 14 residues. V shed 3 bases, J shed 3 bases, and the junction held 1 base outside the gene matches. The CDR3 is CATSSGGVYNEQFF. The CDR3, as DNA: TGTGCCACCAGCAGCGGGGGGGTCTACAATGAGCAGTTCTTC. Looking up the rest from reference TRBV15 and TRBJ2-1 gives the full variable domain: DAMVIQNPRYQVTQFGKPVTLSCSQTLNHNVMYWYQQKSSQAPKLLFHYYDKDFNNEADTPDNFQSRRPNTSFCFLDIRSPGLGDTAMYLCATSSGGVYNEQFFGPGTRLTVL.

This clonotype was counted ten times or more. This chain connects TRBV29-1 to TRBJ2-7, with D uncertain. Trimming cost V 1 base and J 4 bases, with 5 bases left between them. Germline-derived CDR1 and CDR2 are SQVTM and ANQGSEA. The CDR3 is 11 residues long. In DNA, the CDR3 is TGCAGCGTTGAAGTGGGTTACGAGCAGTACTTC. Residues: CSVEVGYEQYF.

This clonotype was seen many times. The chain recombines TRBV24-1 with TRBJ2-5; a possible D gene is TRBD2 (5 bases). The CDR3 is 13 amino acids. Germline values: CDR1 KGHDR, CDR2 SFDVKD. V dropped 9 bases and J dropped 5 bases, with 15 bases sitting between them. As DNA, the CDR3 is TGTGCCACCTCCGGGCGGGCGGGTGAGACCCAGTACTTC. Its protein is CATSGRAGETQYF.

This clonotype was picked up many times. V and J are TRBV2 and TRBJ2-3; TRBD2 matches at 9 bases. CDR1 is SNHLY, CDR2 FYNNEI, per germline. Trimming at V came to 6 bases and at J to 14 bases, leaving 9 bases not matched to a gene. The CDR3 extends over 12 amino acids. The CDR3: CASRSTAGGPYF. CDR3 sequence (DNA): TGTGCCAGCAGGAGCACAGCGGGGGGCCCGTATTTT. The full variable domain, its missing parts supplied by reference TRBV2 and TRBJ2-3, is EPEVTQTPSHQVTQMGQEVILRCVPISNHLYFYWYRQILGQKVEFLVSFYNNEISEKSEIFDDQFSVERPDGSNFTLKIRSTKLEDSAMYFCASRSTAGGPYFGPGTRLTVL.

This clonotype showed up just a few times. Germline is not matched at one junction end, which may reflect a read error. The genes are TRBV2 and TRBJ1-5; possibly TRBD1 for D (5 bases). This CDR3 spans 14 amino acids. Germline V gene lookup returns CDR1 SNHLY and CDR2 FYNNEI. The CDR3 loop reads CASSGTEGNQPQNF. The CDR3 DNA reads TGTGCCAGCAGCGGGACGGAGGGCAATCAGCCCCAGAATTTT. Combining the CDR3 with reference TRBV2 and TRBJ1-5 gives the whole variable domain EPEVTQTPSHQVTQMGQEVILRCVPISNHLYFYWYRQILGQKVEFLVSFYNNEISEKSEIFDDQFSVERPDGSNFTLKIRSTKLEDSAMYFCASSGTEGNQPQNFGDGTRLSIL.

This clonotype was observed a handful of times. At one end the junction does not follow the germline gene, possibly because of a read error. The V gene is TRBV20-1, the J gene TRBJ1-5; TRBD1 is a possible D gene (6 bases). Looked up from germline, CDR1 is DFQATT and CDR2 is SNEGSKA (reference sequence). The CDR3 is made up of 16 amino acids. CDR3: CSARGAGVFSNQPQNF. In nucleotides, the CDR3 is TGCAGTGCTAGAGGGGCAGGGGTTTTTAGCAATCAGCCCCAGAATTTT.